These 9 T cell receptor beta chains were sequenced from one sample in a study of T cell repertoires in cytomegalovirus infection. TCRdb used MiXCR to reprocess the reads, holding one entry per CDR3 protein. Here the sample spans 750,000 to 900,000 distinct CDR3 sequences, roughly 28% being singletons. No antigens are known for them. Specimen: cultured CD8+ T cells from PBMCs, collected from culture after CMV antigen stimulation. The receptors were sampled from a human donor in good health (CMV status not recorded). Some clones in this sample may be carry-over from other donors' samples.

On this clonotype: The junction differs from germline at one of its ends, possibly a read error. The chain links TRBV7-6 to TRBJ2-3, with D tentatively TRBD1 (5 bases). The germline V gene has CDR1 SGHVS and CDR2 FNYEAQ. The CDR3 is 15 amino acids. The CDR3 nucleotides read TGTGCTAGCAGCCGCCACTGGGGCCAGCCAGATACGCAGTATTTT. Translated: CASSRHWGQPDTQYF.

V and J are TRBV7-8 and TRBJ1-4; D is unresolved. The CDR3 sequence is 15 residues long. Germline CDR1 and CDR2: SGHVS and FQNEAQ. Trimming pared 6 bases from V and 8 bases from J, leaving 19 bases between. Here the CDR3 reads CASSRSHAYEEKLFF. Here the CDR3 DNA reads TGTGCCAGCAGTCGGTCCCACGCCTATGAGGAAAAACTGTTTTTT. The full variable domain, its missing parts supplied by reference TRBV7-8 and TRBJ1-4, is GAGVSQSPRYKVAKRGQDVALRCDPISGHVSLFWYQQALGQGPEFLTYFQNEAQLDKSGLPSDRFFAERPEGSVSTLKIQRTQQEDSAVYLCASSRSHAYEEKLFFGSGTQLSVL.

The chain is built from TRBV28 and TRBJ2-7; D gene unclear. The CDR3 extends over 16 amino acids. CDR1 is MDHEN, CDR2 SYDVKM, per germline. Trimming shortened V by 5 bases and J by 2 bases, and 19 bases separated the two germline ends. The CDR3 region is CASSPSIVSETYEQYV. CDR3 DNA sequence: TGTGCCAGCAGTCCGTCCATTGTTAGTGAAACCTACGAGCAGTACGTC.

V is TRBV6-5 and J is TRBJ1-1, with 9 nucleotides matching TRBD1. From germline, CDR1 is MNHEY and CDR2 SVGAGI. The V gene end was trimmed by 8 bases and the J gene end by 4 bases; junction bases not matched to a gene: 5. CDR3 size: 13 residues. CDR3 protein: CASGQGFATEAFF. Here the CDR3 DNA reads TGTGCCAGCGGACAGGGGTTTGCCACTGAAGCTTTCTTT.

The V gene is TRBV10-3, the J gene TRBJ1-1, with TRBD1 identical over 9 bases. This CDR3 comprises 16 residues. Germline assignment: CDR1 ENHRY and CDR2 SYGVKD. J gave up 7 bases and V 3 bases, and 12 bases lay outside the gene matches. The CDR3 sequence is CAISDLTGGRLGEAFF. CDR3 bases: TGTGCCATCAGTGATTTGACAGGGGGGAGATTGGGTGAAGCTTTCTTT.

This clonotype was counted only a few times. The CDR3 here is CASSFLRTSSQETQYF. CDR3 in DNA: TGTGCCAGCAGCTTCCTAAGGACTAGCAGCCAAGAGACCCAGTACTTC. The J gene is TRBJ2-5, the V gene TRBV7-8; the match to TRBD2 covers 8 bases. The CDR3 spans 16 residues. V was pared by 3 bases and J by 1 base, with 7 bases of the junction left unmatched. Germline CDR1 reads SGHVS; CDR2 reads FQNEAQ. Combining the CDR3 with reference TRBV7-8 and TRBJ2-5 gives the whole variable domain GAGVSQSPRYKVAKRGQDVALRCDPISGHVSLFWYQQALGQGPEFLTYFQNEAQLDKSGLPSDRFFAERPEGSVSTLKIQRTQQEDSAVYLCASSFLRTSSQETQYFGPGTRLLVL.

The J gene is TRBJ2-3, the V gene TRBV6-5; tentative D call: TRBD2 (7 bases). Trimming removed 5 bases at V and 1 base at J, with 16 bases between. This CDR3 has 16 residues. Looked up from germline, CDR1 is MNHEY and CDR2 is SVGAGI. CDR3 DNA: TGTGCCAGCAGTCCCACCGGGGGGCGCGGCACAGATACGCAGTATTTT. This encodes CASSPTGGRGTDTQYF.

The chain joins TRBV6-5 to TRBJ2-1; tentative D call: TRBD1 (6 bases). The CDR3 sequence is 16 residues long. Per germline, CDR1 MNHEY and CDR2 SVGAGI. V was trimmed by 0 bases and J by 6 bases, leaving 15 bases between them. The CDR3 region is CASSYSGQLHGNEQFF. The CDR3 nucleotides read TGTGCCAGCAGTTACTCGGGACAACTTCATGGCAATGAGCAGTTCTTC.

The chain links TRBV12-3 or TRBV12-4 to TRBJ1-2; 9 nucleotides align to TRBD1. The CDR3 has 13 residues. Unmatched junction bases numbered 4, after V lost 8 bases and J lost 3 bases. The CDR3 sequence: CASCGQGHYGYTF. Written as DNA, the CDR3 is TGTGCCAGCTGCGGACAGGGGCACTATGGCTACACCTTC.